This entry concerns a single T cell receptor (beta chain). This specimen comes from a study of early T cells in non-severe SARS-CoV-2 infection. Via MiXCR, TCRdb re-called the 5' RACE reads, giving one row per CDR3 protein. The sample has 90,000 or so distinct CDR3 sequences, about 15% seen once. V lost 5 bases to trimming and J lost 6 bases, with 8 bases between them. Germline V gene sequence: CDR1 SGHTA, CDR2 FQGNSA. The CDR3 totals 12 residues. This TCR came from an adult who was a healthcare worker with PCR-confirmed SARS-CoV-2 infection or an uninfected control (not recorded which). The J gene is TRBJ2-1, the V gene TRBV7-2, with a weak D call TRBD2 (5 bases). Sequencing input: whole blood. CDR3 nucleotide sequence: TGTGCCAGCAGCCATGGGAGCAATGAGCAGTTCTTC. Residues: CASSHGSNEQFF.